This entry describes one T cell receptor (beta chain). Data came from immunoSEQ multiplex PCR; TCRdb stores just in-frame clones and leaves some out. The sample yields roughly 35,000 clones, 80% to 90% seen once. This sample is drawn from a study of a mutant IDH1 vaccine in newly diagnosed glioma. The time point: baseline, week 1 (first vaccination visit). Treatment in this sample: pre-vaccination baseline after standard-of-care therapy. The CDR3 extends over 13 amino acids. Trimming stripped 2 bases from V and 4 bases from J, with 8 bases between. Per the germline V gene, CDR1 is SGHDN and CDR2 is FVKESK.

V and J are TRBV14 and TRBJ1-2; tentatively, D is TRBD1 (5 bases). The sample was PBMCs, taken from a glioma patient treated with radiotherapy, temozolomide or both. The receptor was derived from a middle-aged woman with glioma. CDR3 nucleotides: TGTGCCAGCAGCCAACAGGGTATCTATGGCTACACCTTC. The encoded protein is CASSQQGIYGYTF.